Following are 32 T cell receptor beta chains from one sample sequenced in a study of tumor-infiltrating lymphocytes in primary liver carcinoma (dated by TCRdb to about 2017). Reads for this sample came from an Illumina HiSeq 2500. Starting from 500 to 600 ng total RNA, TCRbeta-specific cDNA was produced by reverse transcription with a constant-region primer and ProtoScript II reverse transcriptase. Construction of the TCRbeta libraries relied on three nested rounds of multiplex PCR, following a slightly modified ARM-PCR procedure. The first two PCR rounds used multiplex TRBV1-TRBV30 forward primers with a Cbeta reverse primer, each for 10 cycles. TCRdb reworked the public reads: Q25 trimming with fastp, MiXCR clone assembly, productive beta chains retained. Identical CDR3 proteins give one entry, which carries the most common genes and DNA. This sample has roughly 80,000 distinct CDR3 sequences in its table, and about three quarters of those were observed once. The ten top clones hold roughly a fifth of the sample.

Total RNA and DNA were co-extracted without cell sorting from roughly 20-30 mg of bulk tissue using the AllPrep DNA/RNA mini kit. Sequenced sample: liver tumor tissue from sampling region 1. The cell subset or site tag for this specimen amounts to: tumor region T1, superior pole. The receptors shown here come from a man aged 35 to 55 with primary liver carcinoma and hepatitis B virus infection.

In the case of this clonotype: A junction end diverges from the germline sequence, so it may reflect a read error. The CDR3 coding sequence is TGTACCAGCAGCTCTTCGGGAGGGTTGAACCTGTTTTTT. Amino acid sequence: CTSSSSGGLNLFF. This chain links TRBV7-9 with TRBJ2-2; 8 positions match TRBD2. CDR1 SEHNR and CDR2 FQNEAQ come from the germline V gene (reference sequence). The CDR3 is 13 residues long.

For this clonotype: This CDR3 fails to terminate in the conserved phenylalanine or tryptophan, so it likely reflects a read error. The V gene is TRBV2, the J gene TRBJ2-7; the D call may be TRBD1 or TRBD2 (5 bases each). The CDR3 is made up of 13 amino acids. Germline CDR1 SNHLY, CDR2 FYNNEI. Trimming pared 9 bases from V and 6 bases from J, leaving 18 bases between. The CDR3 region has the DNA TGTGCCAGGTCCCAGGGAGAAGGATTCGAGCAGTACCTC. Protein: CARSQGEGFEQYL.

V usage is TRBV11-2 and J usage is TRBJ2-1; D call uncertain. The CDR3 totals 12 residues. The germline gives CDR1 SGHAT, CDR2 FQNNGV. The ends were cut back, 8 bases at V and 4 bases at J, with 9 bases in the middle. The CDR3 nucleotides read TGTGCCAGCGGCCCAGAATACAATGAGCAGTTCTTC. Translated: CASGPEYNEQFF.

To note about this clonotype: The junction departs from the called germline gene at one end, perhaps through a read error. This chain links TRBV30 with TRBJ2-7, with D perhaps matching TRBD2 (6 bases). From germline, CDR1 is GTSNPN and CDR2 SVGIG (reference sequence). The CDR3 has 13 amino acids. The CDR3 here is CAWTHGGGYDQYF. The CDR3, as DNA: TGTGCATGGACCCACGGGGGAGGCTACGATCAGTACTTC.

In the case of this clonotype: One end of the junction fails to match germline, which may point to a read error. The gene calls are TRBV12-3 or TRBV12-4 and TRBJ2-5; D unresolved. This CDR3 has 13 residues. The CDR3 loop reads CANTPGHVETQNF. CDR3 bases: TGTGCCAACACCCCCGGCCATGTGGAGACCCAGAACTTC.

About this clonotype itself: Sequence at one end of the junction differs from germline and may be a read error. V gene TRBV14 combines with J gene TRBJ2-1; weak D call: TRBD2 (5 bases). Germline lookup yields CDR1 SGHDN and CDR2 FVKESK. There are 15 residues in the CDR3. The CDR3 bases are TGTGCCAGGAGCCAAGATGGGAGTTTCTACAATGAGCAATTCTTC. Translating it yields CARSQDGSFYNEQFF.

This clonotype was seen a few times. The junction and the germline gene differ at one end; a read error may be behind it. The V and J genes are TRBV28 and TRBJ1-4; D gene ambiguous. The germline V gene has CDR1 MDHEN and CDR2 SYDVKM. The CDR3 sequence is 13 residues long. The CDR3 DNA follows: TGTGCCAGCAGTTTTTTGGCTAATGGAAAACTGTTTTTT. Translating it yields CASSFLANGKLFF.

As to this clonotype: At one boundary the junction diverges from the germline segment, which might be a read error. The CDR3 here is CSGGDRGLTDMQYF. The CDR3 DNA reads TGCAGTGGAGGGGACAGGGGGCTCACAGATATGCAGTATTTT. The chain links TRBV29-1 to TRBJ2-3; 12 bases are a match to TRBD1. Per the germline V gene, CDR1 is SQVTM and CDR2 is ANQGSEA. This CDR3 region has 14 residues.

Remarks on this clonotype: A read error may produce the germline difference seen at one junction end. This chain uses TRBV11-2 with TRBJ2-2, with 9 bases fitting TRBD2. Germline CDR1 reads SGHAT; CDR2 reads FQNNGV. This CDR3 is built from 16 residues. This chain's CDR3 is CTSSLVALAGIGELFF. Here the CDR3 DNA reads TGTACCAGCAGCCTAGTCGCGCTAGCGGGAATCGGGGAGCTGTTTTTT.

Turning to this clonotype: At one of its ends the junction is not consistent with the germline gene, which may arise from a read error. The V call is TRBV11-2, the J call TRBJ2-3, with D possibly being TRBD1 or TRBD2 (6 bases each). The CDR3 consists of 14 residues. The V gene's germline CDR1 is SGHAT and CDR2 FQNNGV. The CDR3 sequence is CAGGAGEPADTLYF. The CDR3 DNA is TGTGCAGGAGGGGCAGGGGAGCCCGCAGATACGCTGTATTTT.

This clonotype appeared many times. The rearrangement links TRBV5-6 to TRBJ2-5; 7 bases match TRBD1. The CDR3 is 13 residues long. V dropped 1 base and J dropped 3; count of bases not matched to a gene: 0. In germline, CDR1 is SGHDT, CDR2 YYEEEE. The CDR3, as DNA: TGTGCCAGCAGCTTGACAGGGGAAGAGACCCAGTACTTC. It yields the protein CASSLTGEETQYF.

This clonotype was observed a single time. V and J are TRBV30 and TRBJ2-7; TRBD2 matches 8 bases. The germline V gene has CDR1 GTSNPN and CDR2 SVGIG (reference sequence). This CDR3 spans 14 amino acids. The V gene end was trimmed by 0 bases and the J gene end by 6 bases; junction bases not matched to a gene: 7. CDR3 sequence (DNA): TGTGCCTGGAGTGTTAGCGGGATCTGTCCCGAGCAGTACTTC. Translated, it gives CAWSVSGICPEQYF.

The rearrangement joins TRBV20-1 to TRBJ2-2; the D gene is possibly TRBD1 (6 bases). The CDR3 has 15 residues. The V end was cut by 0 bases, the J end by 4 bases, with 12 bases between. CDR1 is DFQATT, CDR2 SNEGSKA, per germline (reference sequence). The CDR3 region has the DNA TGCAGTGCTAGAGACAGCACAGGGAGCACCGGGGAGCTGTTTTTT. This codes for CSARDSTGSTGELFF.

The rearrangement joins TRBV12-3 or TRBV12-4 to TRBJ2-1; D gene ambiguous. Trimming pared 3 bases from V and 6 bases from J, leaving 12 bases between. The CDR3 length is 14 residues. The chain's CDR3 is CASSFTSGGNEQFF. As DNA, the CDR3 is TGTGCCAGCAGTTTCACTTCCGGCGGCAATGAGCAGTTCTTC.

In this sample, this clonotype turned up a few times. One base away lies a much larger clone, so this may be a sequencing read error. Because it lacks the conserved phenylalanine or tryptophan at the end, this CDR3 is likely a read error. This chain joins TRBV29-1 and TRBJ2-5; 13 nucleotides align to TRBD2. Germline CDR1 reads SQVTM; CDR2 reads ANQGSEA. CDR3 length: 15 residues. V was clipped by 7 bases and J by 5 bases; unmatched bases: 10. The CDR3 here is CSAAPTSGRAETQYY. DNA of the CDR3: TGCAGCGCCGCCCCAACTAGCGGGAGGGCCGAGACCCAGTACTAC.

About this clonotype itself: The junction departs from the called germline gene at one end, perhaps through a read error. The V and J genes are TRBV5-1 and TRBJ1-2; the D gene is possibly TRBD1 (5 bases). Germline CDR1 SGHRS, CDR2 YFSETQ. The CDR3 is 13 residues long. The CDR3 loop is CASPQDNNYGYTF. Written as DNA, the CDR3 is TGCGCCAGCCCGCAGGACAATAACTATGGGTACACCTTC.

V gene TRBV12-3 or TRBV12-4 combines with J gene TRBJ2-1; D is ambiguous. The CDR3 covers 13 residues. Trimming removed 5 bases at V and 16 bases at J, with 21 bases between. The CDR3 bases are TGTGCCAGCAGTATGGAACGTTACAATGAGTACTTCTTC. Amino acid sequence: CASSMERYNEYFF.

Comments on this clonotype: A read error may be the cause here, since a much bigger clone is one base away. The rearrangement joins TRBV6-4 to TRBJ2-1; D gene unclear. CDR3 length equals 15 residues. The germline CDR1 and CDR2 sequences are MRHNA and SNTAGT. The CDR3 sequence is CASSDSRVGYNKQFF. CDR3 coding DNA: TGTGCCAGCAGTGACTCCCGGGTGGGATACAATAAGCAGTTCTTC.

As to this clonotype: One end of the junction does not line up with germline, which may come from a read error. This rearrangement joins TRBV6-6 to TRBJ1-6; D might be TRBD1 (5 bases). The CDR3 runs 17 residues. Looked up from germline, CDR1 is MNHNY and CDR2 is SVGAGI (reference sequence). CDR3 protein: CASSRTGPSAGNSSLHF. For the CDR3, the DNA is TGTGCCAGCAGTAGGACGGGTCCCTCGGCAGGGAATTCATCCCTCCACTTT.

This clonotype rates as medium-sized. The J gene is TRBJ2-1, the V gene TRBV4-1; 7 nucleotides match TRBD2. This CDR3 is built from 12 residues. V shed 1 base, J shed 9 bases, and the junction held 0 bases outside the gene matches. Germline CDR1 reads MGHRA; CDR2 reads YSYEKL. The CDR3 bases are TGCGCCAGCAGCCAAGCGGGAGGTGAGCAGTTCTTC. Translated, it gives CASSQAGGEQFF.

A note on this clonotype: Likely a read error: the CDR3 ends without its conserved phenylalanine or tryptophan. Because the CDR3's place on the DNA is in doubt, the DNA is left out and the CDR3 is given as listed by TCRdb. V usage is TRBV10-3 and J usage is TRBJ2-1; the table's TRBD2 call for D was not verified on the DNA. CDR1 and CDR2 from the germline V gene are ENHRY and SYGVKD. The CDR3 has 15 residues if both end residues are counted. CDR3 sequence reads: CATQIGLAGGDEHFI.

This clonotype is a singleton in its sample. This chain connects TRBV6-1 to TRBJ2-1; 8 positions match TRBD1. CDR3 length equals 17 residues. J gave up 9 bases and V 4 bases, and 17 bases lay outside the gene matches. Germline loops: CDR1 MNHNS, CDR2 SASEGT. The CDR3 is CASSGGSWAGQVSEQFF. CDR3 in DNA: TGTGCCAGCAGTGGGGGGTCGTGGGCGGGACAGGTGAGTGAGCAGTTCTTC.

There are many counts of this clonotype. The rearrangement joins TRBV12-3 or TRBV12-4 to TRBJ2-3, with D perhaps matching TRBD1 or TRBD2 (5 bases each). V was pared by 6 bases and J by 4 bases, with 17 bases between. The CDR3 contains 15 residues. The CDR3 DNA is TGTGCCAGCAGCCCTCGACAGAACGGGGCAGATACGCAGTATTTT. Amino acids: CASSPRQNGADTQYF.

The V and J genes are TRBV11-2 and TRBJ2-2, with D possibly being TRBD1 (6 bases). CDR1 and CDR2 (germline): SGHAT, FQNNGV. This CDR3 comprises 16 residues. Trimming shortened V by 3 bases and J by 7 bases, and 18 bases separated the two germline ends. The CDR3 here is CASSFDDHDRSGELFF. The CDR3 bases are TGTGCCAGCAGCTTTGATGATCATGACAGGAGCGGGGAGCTGTTTTTT. Complete variable domain (other parts from reference TRBV11-2 and TRBJ2-2): EAGVAQSPRYKIIEKRQSVAFWCNPISGHATLYWYQQILGQGPKLLIQFQNNGVVDDSQLPKDRFSAERLKGVDSTLKIQPAKLEDSAVYLCASSFDDHDRSGELFFGEGSRLTVL.

On this clonotype itself: Its ends do not fully match the called genes, so a read error is possible. This chain joins TRBV6-5 and TRBJ2-6, with 8 bases fitting TRBD1. This CDR3 has 18 amino acids. In germline, CDR1 is MNHEY, CDR2 SVGAGI. CDR3 sequence reads: CAGSPWTGMKSGANVMTF. The CDR3 DNA sequence: TGTGCCGGCAGTCCTTGGACAGGGATGAAATCTGGGGCCAACGTCATGACTTTC.

On this clonotype itself: At one end, the junction sequence differs from germline, possibly due to a read error. The J gene is TRBJ1-2, the V gene TRBV12-3 or TRBV12-4; D is undetermined. This CDR3 is built from 12 residues. This CDR3 is CISSLTPYGYTF. CDR3 sequence (DNA): TGTATCAGCAGTTTAACTCCCTATGGCTACACTTTC.

In the case of this clonotype: Germline and junction disagree at one end, which may indicate a read error. The chain is built from TRBV11-2 and TRBJ2-7; D gene ambiguous. The CDR3 extends over 14 amino acids. Per the germline V gene, CDR1 is SGHAT and CDR2 is FQNNGV. In DNA, the CDR3 is TGTGCCAGTAGCTTAATCGACGGAACCTACGAGCAGTACTTC. Protein: CASSLIDGTYEQYF.

On this clonotype itself: The junction departs from the called germline gene at one end, perhaps through a read error. V is TRBV5-1 and J is TRBJ2-5; the D gene is possibly TRBD1 (5 bases). The CDR3 totals 15 residues. Germline CDR1 and CDR2: SGHRS and YFSETQ. DNA for the CDR3: TGCGCCAGCAGCGCCCAGGGCTCACCCCAAGAGATCCAGTACTTC. This translates into CASSAQGSPQEIQYF.

The rearrangement joins TRBV5-4 to TRBJ1-1; tentative D call: TRBD1 (6 bases). V was trimmed by 8 bases and J by 5 bases, leaving 16 bases between them. Germline assignment: CDR1 SGHNT and CDR2 YYREEE (reference sequence). The CDR3 extends over 13 amino acids. The DNA for the CDR3 is TGTGCCAGTAGGGGGATGCCGGGTACTGAAGCTTTCTTT. This gives the protein CASRGMPGTEAFF.

As regards this clonotype: An end of the junction differs from the germline gene, which may be a read error. The chain is built from TRBV11-1 and TRBJ2-2; perhaps TRBD2 as D (6 bases). The V gene's germline CDR1 is SGHAT and CDR2 FQDESV (reference sequence). The CDR3 sequence is 13 residues long. The CDR3 sequence: CASGLLAGGELFF. Here the CDR3 DNA reads TGTGCCAGCGGCTTACTAGCCGGCGGGGAACTGTTCTTT.

Comments on this clonotype: A read error may account for a junction end that differs from germline. The V and J genes are TRBV12-3 or TRBV12-4 and TRBJ1-6; TRBD1 aligns across 7 bases. The CDR3 has 15 amino acids. The CDR3 nucleotides are TGTGCCAAGAGTTCCACGACAGGGCGTAATTCACCCTTCCACTTT. Protein sequence: CAKSSTTGRNSPFHF.

On this clonotype itself: An end of the junction differs from the germline gene, which may be a read error. The rearrangement joins TRBV11-2 to TRBJ1-3; perhaps TRBD1 as D (5 bases). This CDR3 has 13 residues. Germline loops: CDR1 SGHAT, CDR2 FQNNGV. The CDR3 is CASVQGTGKTIYF. In DNA, the CDR3 is TGTGCCTCAGTCCAGGGAACTGGAAAAACCATATATTTT. The full variable domain, its missing parts supplied by reference TRBV11-2 and TRBJ1-3, is EAGVAQSPRYKIIEKRQSVAFWCNPISGHATLYWYQQILGQGPKLLIQFQNNGVVDDSQLPKDRFSAERLKGVDSTLKIQPAKLEDSAVYLCASVQGTGKTIYFGEGSWLTVV.